These T cell receptor beta chains were read from a single sample in a study of CD8+CD57+ T cells in acquired aplastic anemia. TCRdb passed the reads through MiXCR, listing each CDR3 protein once. The table includes roughly 300,000 distinct CDR3 sequences, around three fifths detected once. Specimen: sorted CD4+, CD8+, or CD8+CD57+ T cells (not recorded which) from PBMCs. These receptors all come from a human donor with severe aplastic anemia or a healthy control (not recorded which). CDR3s include the opening cysteine and the closing phenylalanine or tryptophan. D genes are given only for firm matches. Not all rows give a size; the values are once, few, many and, for expanded clones, a class.

CDR3 DNA: TGTGCCAGCAGTGATACAGGGGGCGTAGAAAAACTGTTTTTT
CDR3 protein: CASSDTGGVEKLFF
V gene: TRBV6-1
D gene: TRBD1
clone size: -
J gene: TRBJ1-4

CDR3 DNA: TGTGCCAGCAGCTTAGATCCGGGGAACACTGAAGCTTTCTTT
CDR3 protein: CASSLDPGNTEAFF
V gene: TRBV11-2
D gene: -
clone size: many
J gene: TRBJ1-1

CDR3 DNA: TGTGCCAGCAGTCTCTGGACAGTGGGGTTATCGGAAGCGGGAAACACCATATATTTT
CDR3 protein: CASSLWTVGLSEAGNTIYF
V gene: TRBV12-3/TRBV12-4
D gene: -
clone size: many
J gene: TRBJ1-3

CDR3 DNA: TGTGCCAGTAAGGTTAATTGGGACAGCGGAGTCAACACCATATATTTT
CDR3 protein: CASKVNWDSGVNTIYF
V gene: TRBV19
D gene: TRBD1
clone size: many
J gene: TRBJ1-3

CDR3 DNA: TGTGCCAGCAGCTCCGGGACCTACTCTGGAAACACCATATATTTT
CDR3 protein: CASSSGTYSGNTIYF
V gene: TRBV13
D gene: -
clone size: -
J gene: TRBJ1-3

CDR3 DNA: TGTGCCACCAGTGACTCCGGGACAGGGGGCCCTAACTATGGCTACACCTTC
CDR3 protein: CATSDSGTGGPNYGYTF
V gene: TRBV24-1
D gene: TRBD1
clone size: -
J gene: TRBJ1-2

CDR3 DNA: TGCAGTGCTAGTGCGGGATACGTTCAGCCCCAGTACTTC
CDR3 protein: CSASAGYVQPQYF
V gene: TRBV20-1
D gene: -
clone size: -
J gene: TRBJ2-5

CDR3 DNA: TGTGCCAGCAGCCCCGGGCGAGGTGAAAAACTGTTTTTT
CDR3 protein: CASSPGRGEKLFF
V gene: TRBV7-8
D gene: -
clone size: -
J gene: TRBJ1-4

CDR3 DNA: TGTGCCAGCAGCCGGACAGGGGTTAACTATGGCTACACCTTC
CDR3 protein: CASSRTGVNYGYTF
V gene: TRBV6-6
D gene: TRBD1
clone size: many
J gene: TRBJ1-2

CDR3 DNA: TGTGCCAGTAGTATAGAACCCGGGGGAGGCACTGAAGCTTTCTTT
CDR3 protein: CASSIEPGGGTEAFF
V gene: TRBV19
D gene: -
clone size: many
J gene: TRBJ1-1

CDR3 DNA: TGCGCCAGCAGCTTGGCCCCAGGAGAGACCCAGTACTTC
CDR3 protein: CASSLAPGETQYF
V gene: TRBV5-1
D gene: -
clone size: many
J gene: TRBJ2-5

CDR3 DNA: TGTGCCAGCAGCTTCGGACTAGCGGGCTCCTCCTACGAGCAGTACTTC
CDR3 protein: CASSFGLAGSSYEQYF
V gene: TRBV7-2
D gene: TRBD2
clone size: -
J gene: TRBJ2-7

CDR3 DNA: TGTGCCAGCAGCCCGACCGACAGTGGGAACACTGAAGCTTTCTTT
CDR3 protein: CASSPTDSGNTEAFF
V gene: TRBV7-3
D gene: -
clone size: many
J gene: TRBJ1-1

CDR3 DNA: TGTGCCACTAGCGGTGAGAACACCGGGGAGCTGTTTTTT
CDR3 protein: CATSGENTGELFF
V gene: TRBV10-3
D gene: TRBD2
clone size: many
J gene: TRBJ2-2

CDR3 DNA: TGCAGCGTGCGTTGGGGGGACTTCAACACTGAAGCTTTCTTT
CDR3 protein: CSVRWGDFNTEAFF
V gene: TRBV29-1
D gene: -
clone size: -
J gene: TRBJ1-1

CDR3 DNA: TGTGCCAGCAGCTTAGGTGGGGCTGGGGCCAACGTCCTGACTTTC
CDR3 protein: CASSLGGAGANVLTF
V gene: TRBV7-2
D gene: -
clone size: -
J gene: TRBJ2-6

CDR3 DNA: TGTGCCAGCAGCTTACGCGGGGGTTTCCAAGAGACCCAGTACTTC
CDR3 protein: CASSLRGGFQETQYF
V gene: TRBV7-6
D gene: TRBD2
clone size: -
J gene: TRBJ2-5

CDR3 DNA: TGTGCCAGCAAGGGTGCGACAGCCAGCTCCTACGAGCAGTACTTC
CDR3 protein: CASKGATASSYEQYF
V gene: TRBV6-2/TRBV6-3
D gene: -
clone size: many
J gene: TRBJ2-7

CDR3 DNA: TGTGCCAGCAGCCTGACTAGCGGGAGTTCCTACGAGCAGTACTTC
CDR3 protein: CASSLTSGSSYEQYF
V gene: TRBV7-3
D gene: TRBD2
clone size: -
J gene: TRBJ2-7

CDR3 DNA: TGTGCCAGCAGCATCAGGGTGGAGGCTGAAGCTTTCTTT
CDR3 protein: CASSIRVEAEAFF
V gene: TRBV9
D gene: -
clone size: -
J gene: TRBJ1-1

CDR3 DNA: TGTGCCAGCAAACTCGGACTAGTAACAGATACGCAGTATTTT
CDR3 protein: CASKLGLVTDTQYF
V gene: TRBV2
D gene: TRBD2
clone size: -
J gene: TRBJ2-3

CDR3 DNA: TGTGCCAGCAGCCCATGGAACAGGGAGACCCAGTACTTC
CDR3 protein: CASSPWNRETQYF
V gene: TRBV14
D gene: -
clone size: few
J gene: TRBJ2-5

CDR3 DNA: TGTGCCAGTAGTATAGTATCAGGGAGCGGGTCGAGCTACGAGCAGTACTTC
CDR3 protein: CASSIVSGSGSSYEQYF
V gene: TRBV19
D gene: -
clone size: -
J gene: TRBJ2-7

CDR3 DNA: TGTGCCAGCAGCTTAGGCCCACAGGGTCGCGAGCAGTACTTC
CDR3 protein: CASSLGPQGREQYF
V gene: TRBV7-2
D gene: -
clone size: few
J gene: TRBJ2-7

CDR3 DNA: TGTGCCAGCAGTTACTCTACCGTCACAGATACGCAGTATTTT
CDR3 protein: CASSYSTVTDTQYF
V gene: TRBV6-5
D gene: -
clone size: many
J gene: TRBJ2-3

CDR3 DNA: TGCAGTGCTAGACCGCCGACGGCTTCGAACACTGAAGCTTTCTTT
CDR3 protein: CSARPPTASNTEAFF
V gene: TRBV20-1
D gene: -
clone size: few
J gene: TRBJ1-1

CDR3 DNA: TGCGCCAGCAGTTCGGGGGACATTTCCACAGAGACCCAGTACTTC
CDR3 protein: CASSSGDISTETQYF
V gene: TRBV5-1
D gene: -
clone size: few
J gene: TRBJ2-5

CDR3 DNA: TGTGCCAGCAGCCGGGGACAGCCATTACTTGAAGCTTTCTTT
CDR3 protein: CASSRGQPLLEAFF
V gene: TRBV7-8
D gene: TRBD1
clone size: -
J gene: TRBJ1-1

CDR3 DNA: TGTGCCAGCAGCTTAGAGGCACTAGCGGACTACGAGCAGTACTTC
CDR3 protein: CASSLEALADYEQYF
V gene: TRBV11-2
D gene: TRBD2
clone size: many
J gene: TRBJ2-7

CDR3 DNA: TGTGCCAGCAGCGTTGAGGCCGACAGGGGGCGCACAGAGACCCAGTACTTC
CDR3 protein: CASSVEADRGRTETQYF
V gene: TRBV7-8
D gene: TRBD1
clone size: few
J gene: TRBJ2-5

CDR3 DNA: TGTGCCAGCAGCGCGCTAGCGGGAGACTCCTACGAGCAGTACTTC
CDR3 protein: CASSALAGDSYEQYF
V gene: TRBV9
D gene: TRBD2
clone size: -
J gene: TRBJ2-7

CDR3 DNA: TGCAGTGCGTACAAGTCCATGTCGTACGAGCAGTACTTC
CDR3 protein: CSAYKSMSYEQYF
V gene: TRBV20-1
D gene: -
clone size: few
J gene: TRBJ2-7

CDR3 DNA: TGTGCCAGCAGTTTATCAAGGAGAAACGAGCAGTACTTC
CDR3 protein: CASSLSRRNEQYF
V gene: TRBV27
D gene: -
clone size: many
J gene: TRBJ2-7

CDR3 DNA: TGTGCCAGCAGCTTGGTACAGGACCCCGGGGAGCTGTTTTTT
CDR3 protein: CASSLVQDPGELFF
V gene: TRBV7-9
D gene: -
clone size: -
J gene: TRBJ2-2

CDR3 DNA: TGTGCCAGCAGTGGGGCAAACACTGAAGCTTTCTTT
CDR3 protein: CASSGANTEAFF
V gene: TRBV7-4
D gene: -
clone size: -
J gene: TRBJ1-1

CDR3 DNA: TGCGCCAGCAGCCCGAATCAGGGATCCTATGGCTACACCTTC
CDR3 protein: CASSPNQGSYGYTF
V gene: TRBV4-3
D gene: -
clone size: -
J gene: TRBJ1-2

CDR3 DNA: TGTGCCAGCAGTGAAGGCCGACAGGCTCGACGTCTGACCCAGCATTTT
CDR3 protein: CASSEGRQARRLTQHF
V gene: TRBV6-1
D gene: -
clone size: many
J gene: TRBJ1-5

CDR3 DNA: TGCAGTGCTAGTAAATCAGGGCAGTCCTATAATTCACCCCTCCACTTT
CDR3 protein: CSASKSGQSYNSPLHF
V gene: TRBV20-1
D gene: -
clone size: -
J gene: TRBJ1-6

CDR3 DNA: TGTGCCAGCAGCCCAGAGTGGGGGAACACTGAAGCTTTCTTT
CDR3 protein: CASSPEWGNTEAFF
V gene: TRBV5-4
D gene: -
clone size: -
J gene: TRBJ1-1